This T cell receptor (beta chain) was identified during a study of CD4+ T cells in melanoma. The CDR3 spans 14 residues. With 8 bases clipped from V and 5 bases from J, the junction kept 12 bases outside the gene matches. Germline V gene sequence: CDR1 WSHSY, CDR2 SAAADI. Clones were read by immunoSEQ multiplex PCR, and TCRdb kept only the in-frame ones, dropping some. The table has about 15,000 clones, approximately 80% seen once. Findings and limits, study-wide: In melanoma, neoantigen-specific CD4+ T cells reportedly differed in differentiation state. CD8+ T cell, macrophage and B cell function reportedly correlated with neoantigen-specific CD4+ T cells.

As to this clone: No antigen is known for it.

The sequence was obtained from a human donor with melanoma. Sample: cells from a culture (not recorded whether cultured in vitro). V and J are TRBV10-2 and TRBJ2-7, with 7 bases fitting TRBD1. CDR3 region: CASLKTGNGDEQYF. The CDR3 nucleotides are TGCGCCAGCCTTAAGACAGGGAACGGGGACGAGCAGTACTTC.